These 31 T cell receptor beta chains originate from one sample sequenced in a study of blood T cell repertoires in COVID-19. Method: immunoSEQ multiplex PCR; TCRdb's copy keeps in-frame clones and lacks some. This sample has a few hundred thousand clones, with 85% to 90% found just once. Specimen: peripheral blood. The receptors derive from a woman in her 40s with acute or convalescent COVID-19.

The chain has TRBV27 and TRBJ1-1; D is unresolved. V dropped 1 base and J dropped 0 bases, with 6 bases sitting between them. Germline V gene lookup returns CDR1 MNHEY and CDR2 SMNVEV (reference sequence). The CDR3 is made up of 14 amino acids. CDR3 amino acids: CASSLWPLNTEAFF. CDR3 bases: TGTGCCAGCAGTTTATGGCCCCTGAACACTGAAGCTTTCTTT.

CDR3 DNA: TGTGCCAGCAGTTTGCACACCCCCTCCTCTGGAAACACCATATATTTT. This translates into CASSLHTPSSGNTIYF. The rearrangement uses TRBV27 and TRBJ1-3; unclear D gene. This CDR3 has 16 amino acids. CDR1 MNHEY and CDR2 SMNVEV come from the germline V gene (reference sequence). The V and J ends lost 3 bases and 0 bases respectively, with 12 bases between them.

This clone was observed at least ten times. Written as DNA, the CDR3 is TGTGCCAGCAGCGTAGGGTTAGCGGGGGCCCTGGTTGCAGAGCAGTTCTTC. Encoded protein: CASSVGLAGALVAEQFF. The genes are TRBV9 and TRBJ2-1; 9 bases map to TRBD2. Germline CDR1 reads SGDLS; CDR2 reads YYNGEE. This CDR3 contains 17 residues. V trimming: 0 bases; J trimming: 10 bases; junction bases outside the gene matches: 14.

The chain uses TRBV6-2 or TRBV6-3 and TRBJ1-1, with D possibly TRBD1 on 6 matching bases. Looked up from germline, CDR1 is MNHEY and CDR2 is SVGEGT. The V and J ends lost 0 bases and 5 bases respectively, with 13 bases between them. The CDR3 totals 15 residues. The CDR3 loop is CASSYSQGLGTEAFF. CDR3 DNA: TGTGCCAGCAGTTACTCGCAGGGGTTAGGAACTGAAGCTTTCTTT.

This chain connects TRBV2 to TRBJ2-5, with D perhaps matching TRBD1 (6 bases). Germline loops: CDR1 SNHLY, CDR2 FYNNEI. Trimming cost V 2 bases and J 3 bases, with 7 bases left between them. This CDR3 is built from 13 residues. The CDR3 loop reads CASSETGKETQYF. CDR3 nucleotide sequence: TGTGCCAGCAGTGAAACAGGGAAAGAGACCCAGTACTTC.

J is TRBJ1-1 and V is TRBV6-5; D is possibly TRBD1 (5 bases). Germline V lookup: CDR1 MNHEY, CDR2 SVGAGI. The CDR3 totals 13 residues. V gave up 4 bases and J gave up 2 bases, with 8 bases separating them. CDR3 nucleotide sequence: TGTGCCAGCAGTTCAGGGATTAACACTGAAGCTTTCTTT. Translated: CASSSGINTEAFF.

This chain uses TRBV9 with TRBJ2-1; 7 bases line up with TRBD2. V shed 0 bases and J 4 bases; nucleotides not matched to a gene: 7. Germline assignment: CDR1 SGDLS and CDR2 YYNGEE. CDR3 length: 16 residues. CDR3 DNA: TGTGCCAGCAGCGTAGTGGGGCTAGCGGCGTACAATGAGCAGTTCTTC. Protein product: CASSVVGLAAYNEQFF.

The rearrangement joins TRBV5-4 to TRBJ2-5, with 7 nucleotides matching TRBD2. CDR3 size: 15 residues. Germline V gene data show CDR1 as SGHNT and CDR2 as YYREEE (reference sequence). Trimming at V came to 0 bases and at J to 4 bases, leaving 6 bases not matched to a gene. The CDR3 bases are TGTGCCAGCAGCTTGGGGGCGGGGGATGGAGAGACCCAGTACTTC. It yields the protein CASSLGAGDGETQYF. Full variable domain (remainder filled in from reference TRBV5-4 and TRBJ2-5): ETGVTQSPTHLIKTRGQQVTLRCSSQSGHNTVSWYQQALGQGPQFIFQYYREEENGRGNFPPRFSGLQFPNYSSELNVNALELDDSALYLCASSLGAGDGETQYFGPGTRLLVL.

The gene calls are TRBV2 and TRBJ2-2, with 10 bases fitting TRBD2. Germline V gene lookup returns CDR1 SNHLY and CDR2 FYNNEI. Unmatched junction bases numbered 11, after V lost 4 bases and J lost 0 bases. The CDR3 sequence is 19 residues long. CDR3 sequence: CASSVWLAGANANTGELFF. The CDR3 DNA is TGTGCCAGCAGTGTCTGGCTAGCGGGAGCAAACGCGAACACCGGGGAGCTGTTTTTT.

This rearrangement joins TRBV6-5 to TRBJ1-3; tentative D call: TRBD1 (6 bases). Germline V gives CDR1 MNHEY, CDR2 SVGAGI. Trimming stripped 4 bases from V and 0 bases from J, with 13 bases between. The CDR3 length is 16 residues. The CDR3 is CASSSGDRYSGNTIYF. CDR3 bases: TGTGCCAGCAGTTCTGGAGACAGGTACTCTGGAAACACCATATATTTT.

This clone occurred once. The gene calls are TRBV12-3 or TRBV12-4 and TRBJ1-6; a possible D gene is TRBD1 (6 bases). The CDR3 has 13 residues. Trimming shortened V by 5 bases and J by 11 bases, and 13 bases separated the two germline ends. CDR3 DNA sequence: TGTGCCAGCAGTACGGACAGACTAACACCCCTCCACTTT. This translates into CASSTDRLTPLHF.

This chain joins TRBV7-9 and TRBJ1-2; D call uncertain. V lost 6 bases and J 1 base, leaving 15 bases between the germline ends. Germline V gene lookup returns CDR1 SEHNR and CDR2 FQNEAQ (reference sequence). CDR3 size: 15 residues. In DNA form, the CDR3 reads TGTGCCAGCAGAAACGGCGGGCGGGGTAACTATGGCTACACCTTC. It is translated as CASRNGGRGNYGYTF.

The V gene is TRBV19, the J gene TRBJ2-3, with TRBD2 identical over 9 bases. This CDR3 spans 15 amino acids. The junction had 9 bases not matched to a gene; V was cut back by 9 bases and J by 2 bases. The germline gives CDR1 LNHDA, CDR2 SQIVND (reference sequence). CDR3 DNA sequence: TGTGCCAGCGCTATTAGCGGGGGCCCCACAGATACGCAGTATTTT. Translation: CASAISGGPTDTQYF.

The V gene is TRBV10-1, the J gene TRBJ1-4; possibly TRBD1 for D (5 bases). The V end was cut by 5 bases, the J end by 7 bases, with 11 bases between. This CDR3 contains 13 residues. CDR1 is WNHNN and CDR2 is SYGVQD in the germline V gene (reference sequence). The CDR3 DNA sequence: TGCGCCAGCAGTAGGGGACTTGGTGAAAAACTGTTTTTT. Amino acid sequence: CASSRGLGEKLFF.

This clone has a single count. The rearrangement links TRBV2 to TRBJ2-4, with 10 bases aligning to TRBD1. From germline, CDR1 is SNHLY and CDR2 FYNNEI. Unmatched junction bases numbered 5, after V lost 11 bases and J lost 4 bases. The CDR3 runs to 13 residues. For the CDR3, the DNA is TGTGCCGGAGGGACAGGGGCGAAAAACATTCAGTACTTC. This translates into CAGGTGAKNIQYF.

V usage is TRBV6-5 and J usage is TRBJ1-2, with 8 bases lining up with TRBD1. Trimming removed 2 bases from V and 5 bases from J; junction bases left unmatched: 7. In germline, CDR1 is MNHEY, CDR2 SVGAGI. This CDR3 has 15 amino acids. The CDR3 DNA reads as TGTGCCAGCAGTTACCAGGGACAGGCGCCTTATGGCTACACCTTC. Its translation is CASSYQGQAPYGYTF.

CDR3 amino acids: CASSPPGVSNYGYTF. The CDR3 region has the DNA TGTGCCAGCTCACCACCCGGGGTCTCGAACTATGGCTACACCTTC. This chain joins TRBV18 and TRBJ1-2, with D uncertain. This CDR3 comprises 15 residues. Germline V gene sequence: CDR1 KGHSH, CDR2 LQKENI. Trimming removed 0 bases from V and 2 bases from J, with 10 bases in between. Variable domain in full (rest from reference TRBV18 and TRBJ1-2): NAGVMQNPRHLVRRRGQEARLRCSPMKGHSHVYWYRQLPEEGLKFMVYLQKENIIDESGMPKERFSAEFPKEGPSILRIQQVVRGDSAAYFCASSPPGVSNYGYTFGSGTRLTVV.

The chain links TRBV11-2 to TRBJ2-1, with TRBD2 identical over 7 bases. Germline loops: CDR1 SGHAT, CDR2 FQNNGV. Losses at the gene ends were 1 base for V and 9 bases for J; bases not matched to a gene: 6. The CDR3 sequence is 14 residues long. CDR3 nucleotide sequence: TGTGCCAGCAGCTTAGGGCTAGCGGTGGGTGAGCAGTTCTTC. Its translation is CASSLGLAVGEQFF.

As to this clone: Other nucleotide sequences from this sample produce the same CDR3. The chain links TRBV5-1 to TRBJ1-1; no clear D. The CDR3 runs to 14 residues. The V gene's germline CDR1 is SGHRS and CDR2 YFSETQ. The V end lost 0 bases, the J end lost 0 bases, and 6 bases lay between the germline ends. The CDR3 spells CASSLAQMNTEAFF. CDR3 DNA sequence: TGCGCCAGCAGCTTGGCACAGATGAACACTGAAGCTTTCTTT.

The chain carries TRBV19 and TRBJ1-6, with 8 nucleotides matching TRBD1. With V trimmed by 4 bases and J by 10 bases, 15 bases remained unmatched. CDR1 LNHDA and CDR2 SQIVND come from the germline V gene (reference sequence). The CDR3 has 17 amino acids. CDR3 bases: TGTGCCAGTAGTAGAACTGCCACAGGGGGAAGACGGTCACCCCTCCACTTT. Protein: CASSRTATGGRRSPLHF.

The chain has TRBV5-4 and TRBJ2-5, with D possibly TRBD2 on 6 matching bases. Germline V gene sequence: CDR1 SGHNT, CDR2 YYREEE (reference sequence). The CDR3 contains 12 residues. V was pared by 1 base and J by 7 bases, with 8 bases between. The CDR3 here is CASSLLGGTQYF. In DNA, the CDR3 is TGTGCCAGCAGCTTGTTGGGGGGGACCCAGTACTTC.

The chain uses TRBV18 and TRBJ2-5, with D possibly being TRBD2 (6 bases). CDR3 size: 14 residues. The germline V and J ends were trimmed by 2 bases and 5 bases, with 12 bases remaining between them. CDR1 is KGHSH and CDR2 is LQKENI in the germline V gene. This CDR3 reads CASSPRRDSETQYF. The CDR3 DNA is TGTGCCAGCTCACCAAGGCGGGATTCGGAGACCCAGTACTTC. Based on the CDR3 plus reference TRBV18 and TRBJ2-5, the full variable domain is NAGVMQNPRHLVRRRGQEARLRCSPMKGHSHVYWYRQLPEEGLKFMVYLQKENIIDESGMPKERFSAEFPKEGPSILRIQQVVRGDSAAYFCASSPRRDSETQYFGPGTRLLVL.

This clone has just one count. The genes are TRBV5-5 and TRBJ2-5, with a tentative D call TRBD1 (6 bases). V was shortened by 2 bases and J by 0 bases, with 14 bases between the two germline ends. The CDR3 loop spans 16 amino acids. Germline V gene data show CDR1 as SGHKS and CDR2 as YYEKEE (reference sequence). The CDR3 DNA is TGTGCCAGCAGCTTCCGTGACACAGGGTACCAAGAGACCCAGTACTTC. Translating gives CASSFRDTGYQETQYF. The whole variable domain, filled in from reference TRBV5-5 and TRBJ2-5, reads DAGVTQSPTHLIKTRGQQVTLRCSPISGHKSVSWYQQVLGQGPQFIFQYYEKEERGRGNFPDRFSARQFPNYSSELNVNALLLGDSALYLCASSFRDTGYQETQYFGPGTRLLVL.

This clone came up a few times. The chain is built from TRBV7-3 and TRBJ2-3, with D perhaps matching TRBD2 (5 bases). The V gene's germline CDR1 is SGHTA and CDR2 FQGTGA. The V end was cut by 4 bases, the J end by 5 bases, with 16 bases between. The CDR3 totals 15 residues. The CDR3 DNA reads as TGTGCCAGCAGCTGGGGTTTTTCTGAGGGAGATACGCAGTATTTT. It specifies CASSWGFSEGDTQYF.

In DNA form, the CDR3 reads TGTGCCAGCTCACCTGTACCCCGGGGACAGCCCCAGCATTTT. This codes for CASSPVPRGQPQHF. V usage is TRBV18 and J usage is TRBJ1-5; D gene unclear. The CDR3 extends over 14 amino acids. Germline lookup yields CDR1 KGHSH and CDR2 LQKENI. V lost 3 bases, J lost 7 bases, and 13 bases lay in between.

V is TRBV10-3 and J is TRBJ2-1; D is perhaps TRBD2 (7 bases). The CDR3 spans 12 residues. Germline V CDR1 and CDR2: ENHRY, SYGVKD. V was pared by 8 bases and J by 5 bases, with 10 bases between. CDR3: CAIGGGHNEQFF. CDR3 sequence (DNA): TGTGCCATCGGGGGGGGGCACAATGAGCAGTTCTTC.

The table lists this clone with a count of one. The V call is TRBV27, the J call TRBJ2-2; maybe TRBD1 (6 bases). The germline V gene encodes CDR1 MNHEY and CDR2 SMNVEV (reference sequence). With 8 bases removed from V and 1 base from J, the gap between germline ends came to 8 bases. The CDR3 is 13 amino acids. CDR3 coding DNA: TGTGCCAGCTCCAGGGGGAACACCGGGGAGCTGTTTTTT. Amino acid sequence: CASSRGNTGELFF.

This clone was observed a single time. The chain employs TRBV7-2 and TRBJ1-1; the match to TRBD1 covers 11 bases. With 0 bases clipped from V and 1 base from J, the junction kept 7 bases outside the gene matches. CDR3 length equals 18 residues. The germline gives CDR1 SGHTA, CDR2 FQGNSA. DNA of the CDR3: TGTGCCAGCAGCTTAGCTGGCGGGACAGGGGGAGGGAACACTGAAGCTTTCTTT. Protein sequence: CASSLAGGTGGGNTEAFF.

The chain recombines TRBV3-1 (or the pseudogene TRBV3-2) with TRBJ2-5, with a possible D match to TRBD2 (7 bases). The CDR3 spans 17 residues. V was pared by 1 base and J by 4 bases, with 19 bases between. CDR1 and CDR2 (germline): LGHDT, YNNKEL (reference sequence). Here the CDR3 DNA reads TGTGCCAGCAGCCAAGGCTCAACTAGGGGGAGGGGAGAGACCCAGTACTTC. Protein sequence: CASSQGSTRGRGETQYF.

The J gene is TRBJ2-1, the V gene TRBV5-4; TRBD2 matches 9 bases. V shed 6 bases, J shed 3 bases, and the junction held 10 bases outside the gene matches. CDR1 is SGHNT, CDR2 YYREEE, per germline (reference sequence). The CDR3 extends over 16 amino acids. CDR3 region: CASNAPSGANYNEQFF. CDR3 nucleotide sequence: TGTGCCAGCAATGCCCCTAGCGGGGCTAACTACAATGAGCAGTTCTTC.

In DNA, the CDR3 is TGTGCCAGCAGCTTCAAGGGGGCTTGGACTGAAGCTTTCTTT. It is translated as CASSFKGAWTEAFF. The V and J genes are TRBV7-9 and TRBJ1-1; 7 bases are shared with TRBD1. With 3 bases clipped from V and 5 bases from J, the junction kept 6 bases outside the gene matches. Germline CDR1 SEHNR, CDR2 FQNEAQ (reference sequence). The CDR3 runs to 14 residues.